These 30 T cell receptor beta chains originate from one sample sequenced in a study of radiotherapy plus CTLA-4 blockade in lung cancer. Sequenced by immunoSEQ multiplex PCR; TCRdb stores in-frame clones only, minus some. This table holds about 110,000 clones, roughly 77% found once. The specimen comprised peripheral blood, sampled from a patient treated with radiotherapy plus ipilimumab. The source is a human donor with non-small cell lung cancer that progressed on radiotherapy plus ipilimumab. Some clones in this sample may be carry-over from other donors' samples.

The rearrangement joins TRBV6-6 to TRBJ1-1; D uncertain. The CDR3 contains 15 residues. The V gene's germline CDR1 is MNHNY and CDR2 SVGAGI (reference sequence). The V end lost 7 bases, the J end lost 0 bases, and 15 bases lay between the germline ends. CDR3 region: CASKRPGSMNTEAFF. CDR3 in DNA: TGTGCCAGCAAGAGACCCGGATCTATGAACACTGAAGCTTTCTTT.

The chain uses TRBV4-1 and TRBJ1-4, with 7 bases identical to TRBD1. CDR1 is MGHRA and CDR2 is YSYEKL in the germline V gene. The CDR3 is made up of 14 amino acids. V was pared by 9 bases and J by 7 bases, with 11 bases of the junction left unmatched. The chain's CDR3 is CASRNRGISEKLFF. In DNA, the CDR3 is TGCGCCAGTAGAAACAGGGGAATCAGTGAAAAACTGTTTTTT.

V usage is TRBV5-1 and J usage is TRBJ1-3; 9 bases match TRBD1. With V trimmed by 3 bases and J by 4 bases, 5 bases remained unmatched. Germline values: CDR1 SGHRS, CDR2 YFSETQ. The CDR3 totals 15 residues. CDR3 protein: CASSSGTGLGNTIYF. DNA of the CDR3: TGCGCCAGCAGCTCCGGGACAGGGTTGGGAAACACCATATATTTT.

This clone was counted between two and nine times. The chain employs TRBV29-1 and TRBJ2-7; TRBD1 matches 8 bases. V gave up 5 bases and J gave up 3 bases; unmatched junction bases: 6. Germline V gene data show CDR1 as SQVTM and CDR2 as ANQGSEA. The CDR3 loop spans 13 amino acids. CDR3 protein: CSVRVTGDYEQYF. The CDR3 nucleotides read TGCAGCGTTCGTGTGACAGGGGACTACGAGCAGTACTTC.

A remark on this clone: The sample carries other DNA sequences with the same CDR3. The CDR3 sequence: CASSRLQGGPQETQYF. The CDR3 DNA follows: TGTGCCAGCAGCCGCCTCCAGGGGGGCCCCCAAGAGACCCAGTACTTC. The rearrangement links TRBV9 to TRBJ2-5; tentative D call: TRBD1 (7 bases). Between the trimmed V and J ends, which lost 4 bases and 1 base, there was a span of 17 bases. CDR3 length: 16 amino acids. The V gene's germline CDR1 is SGDLS and CDR2 YYNGEE.

This clone was found once. V is TRBV5-4 and J is TRBJ2-7; unclear D gene. Between the trimmed V and J ends, which lost 0 bases and 3 bases, there was a span of 13 bases. Germline CDR1 reads SGHNT; CDR2 reads YYREEE (reference sequence). This CDR3 contains 15 residues. CDR3 residues: CASSLAKGLVYEQYF. The CDR3 DNA sequence: TGTGCCAGCAGCTTGGCCAAAGGGTTAGTCTACGAGCAGTACTTC.

V gene TRBV6-5 combines with J gene TRBJ2-5; D ambiguous. CDR3 length equals 15 residues. V gave up 2 bases and J gave up 4 bases, with 14 bases separating them. Looked up from germline, CDR1 is MNHEY and CDR2 is SVGAGI. The CDR3 DNA is TGTGCCAGCAGTTACGTAAGTCAGTGGCGAGAGACCCAGTACTTC. Translation gives CASSYVSQWRETQYF.

The genes are TRBV5-6 and TRBJ2-3, with D uncertain. Germline-derived CDR1 and CDR2 are SGHDT and YYEEEE. There are 13 residues in the CDR3. Trimming left V 3 bases short and J 2 bases short, with 7 bases between. CDR3 residues: CASSWRYTDTQYF. The CDR3 DNA reads as TGTGCCAGCAGCTGGAGATACACAGATACGCAGTATTTT.

V and J are TRBV6-5 and TRBJ2-2; the match to TRBD1 covers 7 bases. CDR1 and CDR2 (germline): MNHEY, SVGAGI. V shed 5 bases and J 12 bases; nucleotides not matched to a gene: 9. This CDR3 contains 13 residues. The CDR3 sequence is CASSEWDSRKLFF. The CDR3 nucleotides are TGTGCCAGCAGTGAATGGGACAGCCGAAAGCTGTTTTTT.

The chain couples TRBV5-1 to TRBJ1-1; D might be TRBD1 (5 bases). Germline CDR1 and CDR2: SGHRS and YFSETQ. V lost 2 bases and J 0 bases, leaving 8 bases between the germline ends. The CDR3 contains 14 residues. This CDR3 is CASSFQGLNTEAFF. In DNA, the CDR3 is TGCGCCAGCAGCTTTCAGGGCTTGAACACTGAAGCTTTCTTT.

The chain couples TRBV19 to TRBJ1-2; tentatively, D is TRBD1 (6 bases). V was pared by 9 bases and J by 5 bases, with 19 bases between. The germline CDR1 and CDR2 sequences are LNHDA and SQIVND (reference sequence). The CDR3 extends over 14 amino acids. The CDR3 DNA follows: TGTGCCAGCCAGGATGGGGCAGGGACATATGGCTACACCTTC. Translated: CASQDGAGTYGYTF.

V usage is TRBV29-1 and J usage is TRBJ2-1; a possible D gene is TRBD2 (6 bases). Germline loops: CDR1 SQVTM, CDR2 ANQGSEA. The ends were cut back, 2 bases at V and 7 bases at J, with 9 bases in the middle. This CDR3 spans 12 amino acids. The CDR3 nucleotides are TGCAGCGTTGAACGGGCGGGGAATGAGCAGTTCTTC. Translated: CSVERAGNEQFF.

This clone was observed once. The chain joins TRBV2 to TRBJ2-7; D may be TRBD1 (7 bases). Per the germline V gene, CDR1 is SNHLY and CDR2 is FYNNEI. Trimming left V 10 bases short and J 3 bases short, with 25 bases between. The CDR3 covers 16 residues. The DNA of the CDR3 is TGTGCCATTACCTTGGGGGGTCGGGACAGCTACTACGAGCAGTACTTC. As protein: CAITLGGRDSYYEQYF.

V is TRBV29-1 and J is TRBJ2-1; D may be TRBD1 (6 bases). This CDR3 spans 15 amino acids. Per germline, CDR1 SQVTM and CDR2 ANQGSEA. The V end was cut by 5 bases, the J end by 2 bases, with 16 bases between. For the CDR3, the DNA is TGCAGCGTTCTAGCCGGGACAAATCCCTACAATGAGCAGTTCTTC. Encoded protein: CSVLAGTNPYNEQFF.

J is TRBJ1-5 and V is TRBV25-1; D possibly corresponds to TRBD1 (6 bases). The germline V and J ends were trimmed by 7 bases and 4 bases, with 17 bases remaining between them. The CDR3 spans 15 residues. CDR1 is MGHDK, CDR2 SYGVNS, per germline. The CDR3 protein is CASTVLGQGNQPQHF. DNA for the CDR3: TGTGCCAGCACTGTGCTGGGGCAGGGGAATCAGCCCCAGCATTTT.

The chain recombines TRBV5-1 with TRBJ2-3, with 8 positions matching TRBD2. The CDR3 has 17 amino acids. V was pared by 4 bases and J by 0 bases, with 10 bases of the junction left unmatched. CDR1 and CDR2 (germline): SGHRS, YFSETQ. In nucleotides, the CDR3 is TGCGCCAGCAGCGACCTTAAGGGCGGGGGGAGCACAGATACGCAGTATTTT. Translating it yields CASSDLKGGGSTDTQYF.

This chain links TRBV7-9 with TRBJ2-7; D is uncertain. Trimming left V 4 bases short and J 6 bases short, with 7 bases between. CDR3 length equals 11 residues. Germline CDR1 is SEHNR and CDR2 is FQNEAQ (reference sequence). CDR3: CASSSGVEQYF. Written as DNA, the CDR3 is TGTGCCAGCAGCTCGGGTGTCGAGCAGTACTTC.

This chain connects TRBV7-2 to TRBJ1-5; D perhaps matches TRBD1 (5 bases). V lost 5 bases, J lost 3 bases, and 14 bases lay in between. The germline V gene encodes CDR1 SGHTA and CDR2 FQGNSA. The CDR3 totals 15 residues. This CDR3 is CASSLTRGFNQPQHF. The CDR3 DNA sequence: TGTGCCAGCAGCCTTACTAGGGGATTCAATCAGCCCCAGCATTTT.

The genes are TRBV14 and TRBJ2-3, with D unresolved. CDR3 length: 17 amino acids. Per germline, CDR1 SGHDN and CDR2 FVKESK. V was cut by 2 bases and J by 1 base, with 16 bases left in between. CDR3 sequence: CASSQRFSRRGTDTQYF. The CDR3 DNA reads TGTGCCAGCAGCCAACGCTTTTCACGCCGGGGCACAGATACGCAGTATTTT.

V usage is TRBV7-8 and J usage is TRBJ2-2; 12 nucleotides line up with TRBD2. V lost 6 bases, J lost 4 bases, and 12 bases stayed unmatched. The CDR3 is 18 residues long. Germline-derived CDR1 and CDR2 are SGHVS and FQNEAQ. The CDR3 region has the DNA TGTGCCAGCAGGCTAGCGGGGGGGCCGTTTGGTAGCACCGGGGAGCTGTTTTTT. Its translation is CASRLAGGPFGSTGELFF.

The chain carries TRBV6-1 and TRBJ2-3; the D is unclear. Trimming took off 5 bases at V and 0 bases at J, with 9 bases between the two ends. The CDR3 is 14 amino acids. The germline V gene encodes CDR1 MNHNS and CDR2 SASEGT. In DNA, the CDR3 is TGTGCCAGCAGTCGCGCGGTTAGCACAGATACGCAGTATTTT. Its translation: CASSRAVSTDTQYF.

Here the CDR3 reads CASSPGQPNTEAFF. DNA for the CDR3: TGTGCCAGCTCACCGGGGCAGCCGAACACTGAAGCTTTCTTT. V and J are TRBV18 and TRBJ1-1, with TRBD1 as a possible D gene (5 bases). Trimming shortened V by 3 bases and J by 1 base, and 9 bases separated the two germline ends. This CDR3 is built from 14 residues. Germline V gene lookup returns CDR1 KGHSH and CDR2 LQKENI.

The chain employs TRBV11-2 and TRBJ2-3, with 7 bases lining up with TRBD2. V trimming: 5 bases; J trimming: 3 bases; junction bases outside the gene matches: 2. The CDR3 is made up of 13 amino acids. Looked up from germline, CDR1 is SGHAT and CDR2 is FQNNGV. The CDR3 spells CASSKLATDTQYF. The CDR3 DNA is TGTGCCAGCAGCAAACTAGCGACAGATACGCAGTATTTT.

This chain joins TRBV7-9 and TRBJ2-5, with 8 bases matching TRBD1. This CDR3 has 13 amino acids. CDR1 SEHNR and CDR2 FQNEAQ come from the germline V gene (reference sequence). J gave up 4 bases and V 3 bases, and 1 base lay outside the gene matches. CDR3 loop: CASSFTGGETQYF. For the CDR3, the DNA is TGTGCCAGCAGCTTCACAGGGGGAGAGACCCAGTACTTC. The whole variable domain, filled in from reference TRBV7-9 and TRBJ2-5, reads DTGVSQNPRHKITKRGQNVTFRCDPISEHNRLYWYRQTLGQGPEFLTYFQNEAQLEKSRLLSDRFSAERPKGSFSTLEIQRTEQGDSAMYLCASSFTGGETQYFGPGTRLLVL.

In its sample, this clone was seen many times. The chain combines TRBV15 with TRBJ2-7; a possible D gene is TRBD1 (5 bases). Deletions cut 0 bases from V and 3 bases from J, with 15 bases between. The germline V gene encodes CDR1 LNHNV and CDR2 YYDKDF (reference sequence). The CDR3 loop spans 16 amino acids. As DNA, the CDR3 is TGTGCCACCAGCAGAGATCTTAAGGGGCCGGGCTACGAGCAGTACTTC. This translates into CATSRDLKGPGYEQYF.

This chain uses TRBV10-3 with TRBJ1-4; D not certain. The CDR3 loop spans 17 amino acids. Germline CDR1 ENHRY, CDR2 SYGVKD. Trimming pared 5 bases from V and 0 bases from J, leaving 16 bases between. The CDR3 here is CAISSTAGPPTNEKLFF. CDR3 in DNA: TGTGCCATCAGTTCGACTGCCGGGCCTCCAACTAATGAAAAACTGTTTTTT.

The chain couples TRBV5-1 to TRBJ2-2; 7 bases map to TRBD1. The length of the CDR3 is 18 residues. In germline, CDR1 is SGHRS, CDR2 YFSETQ. Trimming at V came to 1 base and at J to 0 bases, leaving 9 bases not matched to a gene. CDR3 protein: CASSLSLQGGANTGELFF. The DNA of the CDR3 is TGCGCCAGCAGCTTGTCATTGCAAGGGGGCGCGAACACCGGGGAGCTGTTTTTT.

The V call is TRBV27, the J call TRBJ2-3, with unresolved D. Trimming removed 2 bases at V and 0 bases at J, with 3 bases between. The germline V gene encodes CDR1 MNHEY and CDR2 SMNVEV (reference sequence). The CDR3 loop spans 13 amino acids. The CDR3 sequence is CASSLRSTDTQYF. The CDR3 region has the DNA TGTGCCAGCAGTTTAAGGAGCACAGATACGCAGTATTTT.

The chain recombines TRBV7-9 with TRBJ2-7, with TRBD1 matching over 9 bases. There are 17 residues in the CDR3. J gave up 0 bases and V 0 bases, and 6 bases lay outside the gene matches. Per germline, CDR1 SEHNR and CDR2 FQNEAQ (reference sequence). For the CDR3, the DNA is TGTGCCAGCAGCTTAGCCTCCGGGACAGGGATCTCCTACGAGCAGTACTTC. Protein: CASSLASGTGISYEQYF.

The chain has TRBV11-2 and TRBJ1-2; D is perhaps TRBD1 (5 bases). Looked up from germline, CDR1 is SGHAT and CDR2 is FQNNGV. This CDR3 is built from 16 residues. V lost 0 bases and J 5 bases, leaving 16 bases between the germline ends. CDR3 sequence: CASSLERGPLDYGYTF. The CDR3 region has the DNA TGTGCCAGCAGCTTAGAGAGGGGTCCCCTTGATTATGGCTACACCTTC.